This is a list of T cell receptor beta chains from one sample in a study of cytomegalovirus exposure and HLA in healthy donors. TCRdb's copy holds only in-frame clones and misses some; the assay was immunoSEQ multiplex PCR. The data hold some 170,000 clones, with 75% observed a single time. Sequences were obtained from PBMCs. The receptors here all came from a woman between 45 and 60 years old in good health and CMV-seropositive. CDR3s include the opening cysteine and the closing phenylalanine or tryptophan. Fields, in order: clone size, D gene, V gene, CDR3 length, J gene, CDR3 protein, CDR3 DNA. D genes are given only for firm matches. Expanded clones get a size class; other rows say once, few or many, or leave the size out.

clone_size: .; d_call: .; v_call: TRBV5-6; cdr3_length: 14; j_call: TRBJ1-4; cdr3_aa: CASSLWGAREKLFF; cdr3_nt: TGTGCCAGCAGCTTGTGGGGCGCGAGGGAAAAACTGTTTTTT
clone_size: .; d_call: TRBD1; v_call: TRBV5-1; cdr3_length: 16; j_call: TRBJ2-5; cdr3_aa: CASSLVSGGAGETQYF; cdr3_nt: TGCGCCAGCAGCTTGGTGTCAGGGGGCGCCGGGGAGACCCAGTACTTC
clone_size: .; d_call: .; v_call: TRBV5-4; cdr3_length: 13; j_call: TRBJ2-7; cdr3_aa: CASSLGENYEQYF; cdr3_nt: TGTGCCAGCAGCTTGGGCGAAAACTACGAGCAGTACTTC
clone_size: .; d_call: .; v_call: TRBV9; cdr3_length: 13; j_call: TRBJ1-3; cdr3_aa: CASSVDRGNTIYF; cdr3_nt: TGTGCCAGCAGCGTAGATCGGGGAAACACCATATATTTT
clone_size: .; d_call: .; v_call: TRBV10-3; cdr3_length: 14; j_call: TRBJ1-2; cdr3_aa: CAINIDGRSYGYTF; cdr3_nt: TGTGCCATCAACATCGACGGCCGGAGCTATGGCTACACCTTC
clone_size: .; d_call: .; v_call: TRBV4-1; cdr3_length: 14; j_call: TRBJ1-2; cdr3_aa: CASSQAGFNYGYTF; cdr3_nt: TGCGCCAGCAGCCAAGCAGGGTTTAACTATGGCTACACCTTC
clone_size: .; d_call: .; v_call: TRBV7-6; cdr3_length: 15; j_call: TRBJ1-1; cdr3_aa: CASSLIQGLETEAFF; cdr3_nt: TGTGCCAGCAGCTTAATCCAGGGGCTGGAGACTGAAGCTTTCTTT
clone_size: .; d_call: TRBD1; v_call: TRBV7-3; cdr3_length: 13; j_call: TRBJ2-5; cdr3_aa: CASSLGTGETQYF; cdr3_nt: TGTGCCAGCAGCTTAGGGACAGGGGAGACCCAGTACTTC
clone_size: once; d_call: TRBD1; v_call: TRBV11-2; cdr3_length: 15; j_call: TRBJ2-7; cdr3_aa: CASSQGGQGAYEQYF; cdr3_nt: TGTGCCAGCAGCCAAGGTGGACAGGGGGCCTACGAGCAGTACTTC
clone_size: once; d_call: .; v_call: TRBV15; cdr3_length: 12; j_call: TRBJ2-5; cdr3_aa: CATSRDLETQYF; cdr3_nt: TGTGCCACCAGCAGAGATCTGGAGACCCAGTACTTC
clone_size: .; d_call: TRBD1; v_call: TRBV2; cdr3_length: 16; j_call: TRBJ1-5; cdr3_aa: CASTPTTGVFNQPQHF; cdr3_nt: TGTGCCAGCACCCCCACGACAGGGGTTTTCAATCAGCCCCAGCATTTT
clone_size: .; d_call: .; v_call: TRBV9; cdr3_length: 14; j_call: TRBJ2-2; cdr3_aa: CASSPGAATGELFF; cdr3_nt: TGTGCCAGCTCCCCCGGCGCGGCGACCGGGGAGCTGTTTTTT
clone_size: .; d_call: TRBD1; v_call: TRBV6-6; cdr3_length: 15; j_call: TRBJ2-7; cdr3_aa: CASSYSGQGPYEQYF; cdr3_nt: TGTGCCAGCAGTTACTCGGGACAGGGCCCCTACGAGCAGTACTTC
clone_size: .; d_call: TRBD1; v_call: TRBV18; cdr3_length: 14; j_call: TRBJ1-5; cdr3_aa: CASSTTGGHQPQHF; cdr3_nt: TGTGCCAGCTCAACCACAGGGGGCCATCAGCCCCAGCATTTT
clone_size: .; d_call: .; v_call: TRBV5-1; cdr3_length: 14; j_call: TRBJ1-1; cdr3_aa: CASSLSGGNTEAFF; cdr3_nt: TGCGCCAGCAGCTTGTCCGGAGGTAACACTGAAGCTTTCTTT
clone_size: .; d_call: TRBD1; v_call: TRBV15; cdr3_length: 14; j_call: TRBJ1-1; cdr3_aa: CATVGDRSNTEAFF; cdr3_nt: TGTGCCACCGTAGGGGACAGGTCGAACACTGAAGCTTTCTTT
clone_size: .; d_call: TRBD1; v_call: TRBV5-1; cdr3_length: 15; j_call: TRBJ1-1; cdr3_aa: CASSLVGTGSPEAFF; cdr3_nt: TGCGCCAGCAGCTTGGTCGGGACAGGGTCCCCTGAAGCTTTCTTT
clone_size: .; d_call: .; v_call: TRBV11-2; cdr3_length: 16; j_call: TRBJ2-3; cdr3_aa: CASSLFGLQLSNTQYF; cdr3_nt: TGTGCCAGCAGCTTATTCGGACTCCAACTTAGTAATACGCAGTATTTT
clone_size: .; d_call: .; v_call: TRBV4-1; cdr3_length: 12; j_call: TRBJ1-2; cdr3_aa: CASSHSRYGYTF; cdr3_nt: TGCGCCAGCAGCCATTCTCGGTACGGCTACACCTTC
clone_size: few; d_call: .; v_call: TRBV4-1; cdr3_length: 16; j_call: TRBJ2-5; cdr3_aa: CASSQEFPAYQETQYF; cdr3_nt: TGCGCCAGCAGCCAAGAGTTTCCAGCGTACCAAGAGACCCAGTACTTC
clone_size: .; d_call: .; v_call: TRBV5-8; cdr3_length: 17; j_call: TRBJ1-6; cdr3_aa: CASSPLIETGYNSPLHF; cdr3_nt: TGTGCCAGCAGCCCGCTGATTGAGACGGGCTATAATTCACCCCTCCACTTT
clone_size: .; d_call: TRBD2; v_call: TRBV10-2; cdr3_length: 12; j_call: TRBJ2-3; cdr3_aa: CASSETSAGAYF; cdr3_nt: TGCGCCAGCAGTGAGACTAGCGCTGGTGCATATTTT
clone_size: .; d_call: TRBD1; v_call: TRBV6-1; cdr3_length: 15; j_call: TRBJ1-5; cdr3_aa: CASRAGQISNQPQHF; cdr3_nt: TGTGCCAGCAGGGCGGGACAGATTAGCAATCAGCCCCAGCATTTT
clone_size: .; d_call: .; v_call: TRBV4-1; cdr3_length: 14; j_call: TRBJ1-3; cdr3_aa: CASTRRSGADTIYF; cdr3_nt: TGCGCCAGCACCAGGCGGAGCGGCGCGGACACCATATATTTT
clone_size: .; d_call: .; v_call: TRBV6-1; cdr3_length: 13; j_call: TRBJ1-2; cdr3_aa: CASGGGWAYGYAF; cdr3_nt: TGTGCCAGCGGGGGAGGGTGGGCCTATGGCTACGCCTTC
clone_size: .; d_call: TRBD1; v_call: TRBV12-5; cdr3_length: 17; j_call: TRBJ1-1; cdr3_aa: CASGPFFGDRVHTEAFF; cdr3_nt: TGTGCTAGTGGCCCGTTCTTTGGGGACAGGGTTCACACTGAAGCTTTCTTT
clone_size: .; d_call: TRBD2; v_call: TRBV6-1; cdr3_length: 13; j_call: TRBJ2-7; cdr3_aa: CASEGLAGWEQYF; cdr3_nt: TGTGCCAGCGAGGGACTAGCGGGATGGGAGCAGTACTTC
clone_size: .; d_call: .; v_call: TRBV5-1; cdr3_length: 14; j_call: TRBJ2-1; cdr3_aa: CASSLVRGTNEQFF; cdr3_nt: TGCGCCAGCAGCTTGGTCCGGGGGACCAATGAGCAGTTCTTC
clone_size: few; d_call: .; v_call: TRBV6-6; cdr3_length: 15; j_call: TRBJ2-1; cdr3_aa: CASTLRAGGRHEQFF; cdr3_nt: TGTGCCAGCACCCTTAGGGCTGGCGGGCGGCATGAGCAGTTCTTC
clone_size: .; d_call: .; v_call: TRBV27; cdr3_length: 14; j_call: TRBJ2-5; cdr3_aa: CASSLRGAGETQYF; cdr3_nt: TGTGCCAGCAGTTTACGGGGGGCCGGGGAGACCCAGTACTTC
clone_size: .; d_call: TRBD2; v_call: TRBV5-6; cdr3_length: 15; j_call: TRBJ2-5; cdr3_aa: CASSSRTSGGATQYF; cdr3_nt: TGTGCCAGCAGCTCGCGGACTAGCGGGGGGGCGACCCAGTACTTC
clone_size: .; d_call: TRBD1; v_call: TRBV5-1; cdr3_length: 16; j_call: TRBJ1-5; cdr3_aa: CASSLAPDRGSQPQHF; cdr3_nt: TGCGCCAGCAGCTTGGCCCCGGACAGGGGGAGTCAGCCCCAGCATTTT
clone_size: .; d_call: .; v_call: TRBV2; cdr3_length: 14; j_call: TRBJ2-3; cdr3_aa: CASTTRGQRDTQYF; cdr3_nt: TGTGCCAGCACCACGCGGGGGCAAAGAGATACGCAGTATTTT
clone_size: .; d_call: .; v_call: TRBV2; cdr3_length: 12; j_call: TRBJ1-1; cdr3_aa: CASSQGISEAFF; cdr3_nt: TGTGCCAGCAGCCAGGGGATTTCCGAAGCTTTCTTT
clone_size: .; d_call: .; v_call: TRBV11-3; cdr3_length: 14; j_call: TRBJ2-3; cdr3_aa: CASSFRGSTDTQYF; cdr3_nt: TGTGCCAGCAGCTTTCGGGGGAGCACAGATACGCAGTATTTT
clone_size: once; d_call: TRBD1; v_call: TRBV2; cdr3_length: 16; j_call: TRBJ1-4; cdr3_aa: CASVYGRGTANEKLFF; cdr3_nt: TGTGCCAGCGTTTACGGAAGGGGGACAGCTAATGAAAAACTGTTTTTT
clone_size: .; d_call: .; v_call: TRBV2; cdr3_length: 14; j_call: TRBJ1-1; cdr3_aa: CASSEDSMNTEAFF; cdr3_nt: TGTGCCAGCAGTGAGGACAGCATGAACACTGAAGCTTTCTTT
clone_size: few; d_call: .; v_call: TRBV18; cdr3_length: 13; j_call: TRBJ2-7; cdr3_aa: CASSPLAVGEQYF; cdr3_nt: TGTGCCAGCTCACCACTTGCGGTCGGCGAGCAGTACTTC
clone_size: .; d_call: TRBD1; v_call: TRBV13; cdr3_length: 14; j_call: TRBJ2-7; cdr3_aa: CASSSDRNSYEQYF; cdr3_nt: TGTGCCAGCAGCTCGGACAGGAATTCCTACGAGCAGTACTTC
clone_size: .; d_call: TRBD2; v_call: TRBV6-5; cdr3_length: 15; j_call: TRBJ2-3; cdr3_aa: CASSYLGGGTDTQYF; cdr3_nt: TGTGCCAGCAGTTACTTGGGGGGGGGCACAGATACGCAGTATTTT
clone_size: .; d_call: .; v_call: TRBV2; cdr3_length: 17; j_call: TRBJ2-5; cdr3_aa: CASTRLLRVEGQETQYF; cdr3_nt: TGTGCCAGCACTAGGCTCCTAAGGGTTGAGGGCCAAGAGACCCAGTACTTC